This TCR beta chain was identified during a study of blood T cell repertoires in COVID-19. Study information: There were acute and convalescent COVID-19 samples, and they came from the United States, Italy and Spain. The analysed material was cDNA or gDNA that came from T cells, B-cell-depleted T cells, or PBMCs.

Participant age was roughly 18 to 90 years, and participants resided in approximately 24 US areas. Allocation to cohorts depended on clinical history reported by the participants. Profiled with immunoSEQ multiplex PCR; TCRdb holds only in-frame clones, not every one. The table records 200,000 to 300,000 clones, over 85% of them present only once. Trimming left V 5 bases short and J 7 bases short, with 18 bases between. The CDR3 runs to 14 residues. CDR1 and CDR2 from the germline V gene are SNHLY and FYNNEI. The chain uses TRBV2 and TRBJ2-7; TRBD1 is a possible D gene (6 bases). Material: PBMCs or T cells enriched from blood (not recorded which). This receptor was identified in a woman aged 25 to 39 with acute COVID-19. Written as DNA, the CDR3 is TGTGCCAGCAGTCCCCCACAGGGCTACGAAGAGCAGTACTTC. Protein product: CASSPPQGYEEQYF.